Below, one TCR beta chain is given with its context. In this sample, this clone turned up a few times. Its binding antigen is unknown. No quality values exist for individual bases; no much larger clone is one base distant. The sample is drawn from a study of CD8+ T cells in alopecia areata (dated by TCRdb to between 2018 and 2020). Concerning the study at large: The treated patients, all with moderate-to-severe alopecia areata, were enrolled in an open-label pilot trial of oral tofacitinib given at 5 to 10 mg twice daily. Patients stayed on tofacitinib for 6 to 18 months and then had 6 months of follow-up off drug so that delayed response and recurrence could be assessed. High-throughput TCRbeta sequencing was used to examine T cell clonal expansion in alopecia areata in both the C3H/HeJ mouse model and human patients. Human TCRbeta sequencing covered scalp tissue and sorted CD4+ and CD8+ peripheral blood T cells from patchy and totalis/universalis alopecia areata patients and healthy controls. Biopsies were taken from tofacitinib-treated patients at baseline and at 4 and 24 weeks of treatment, and a later scalp biopsy was taken in several of the tofacitinib-treated patients. Scalp clonality was compared across normal scalp (n=4), patchy alopecia areata scalp (n=8), and alopecia totalis/universalis scalp (n=8). RNA was obtained with the PAXgene miRNA kit for fixed scalp, the miRNeasy kit for PBMCs, and the RNeasy kit for mouse skin. TCRbeta CDR3 regions were amplified by immunoSEQ multiplex PCR using 35 Vbeta forward and 13 Jbeta reverse primers.

From alopecia areata patients, peripheral blood was collected along with lesional scalp punch biopsies. PBMCs were separated by density centrifugation and stained for CD3, CD4 and CD8, after which CD4+ and CD8+ T cells were sorted on a FACSAria. For CDR1 and CDR2, the germline V gene lists SQVTM and ANQGSEA. V has 4 bases trimmed and J has 6 bases trimmed; junction bases matching no gene number 14. The CDR3 sequence holds 15 residues, the cysteine and phenylalanine included. The CDR3 DNA has 45 bases and is translated from base 1. The library relied on the immunoSEQ multiplex PCR assay. RNA was extracted from all samples and reverse transcribed into cDNA, which served as template for TCR sequencing. First-strand cDNA was synthesized using SuperScript III with a 2:1 mix of oligo-dT and random hexamers. A synthetic immune receptor repertoire was used to gauge amplification bias, and whatever bias remained was removed computationally. The published analysis was carried out like this. Raw reads were preprocessed to remove errors, and CDR3 was defined according to IMGT conventions as the region from the conserved cysteine to phenylalanine. To get clonality, Shannon entropy was normalized by log2 of the number of productive unique TCRs and the result was subtracted from 1. CD4 or CD8 identity of scalp clones was inferred by cross-referencing scalp TCRbeta sequences with sorted blood CD4 and CD8 repertoires. TCRdb mirrors the immuneACCESS table, restricted to in-frame sequences. Some clones are absent from its copies; in checked studies, under half trace to an unresolved V gene, and the reason for the others is unknown. V and J calls and clone size follow that table, whereas D and trimming were derived from the DNA. Present in this sample are 110,000 or so clones, approximately 38% of which were seen just once. Together, the top ten hold 3.1% of the sample.

Study-level results and caveats: Unlike mouse skin, which is dominated by gammadelta T cells, normal human skin has resident alphabeta T cells that are also sequenced, and this complicates analysis of the scalp TCR repertoire. Compared with normal scalp, lesional scalp, particularly in alopecia totalis/universalis, had higher clonality and more expanded CD8+ clones, which suggests antigenic drive. Shared TCR sequences between patients were less evident than in mice, which may be partly attributable to HLA diversity in the patient population.

The receptor was isolated from a human donor with alopecia areata. Sequences were obtained from CD4+ T cells sorted from blood. This sequence uses TRBV29-1 and TRBJ2-7; 8 bases in the junction line up with TRBD2. The DNA sequence is as follows: TGCAGCGTTGCCACCTTGGTGAGCGGGAGCAGCGAGCAGTACTTC. Its protein reads: CSVATLVSGSSEQYF.